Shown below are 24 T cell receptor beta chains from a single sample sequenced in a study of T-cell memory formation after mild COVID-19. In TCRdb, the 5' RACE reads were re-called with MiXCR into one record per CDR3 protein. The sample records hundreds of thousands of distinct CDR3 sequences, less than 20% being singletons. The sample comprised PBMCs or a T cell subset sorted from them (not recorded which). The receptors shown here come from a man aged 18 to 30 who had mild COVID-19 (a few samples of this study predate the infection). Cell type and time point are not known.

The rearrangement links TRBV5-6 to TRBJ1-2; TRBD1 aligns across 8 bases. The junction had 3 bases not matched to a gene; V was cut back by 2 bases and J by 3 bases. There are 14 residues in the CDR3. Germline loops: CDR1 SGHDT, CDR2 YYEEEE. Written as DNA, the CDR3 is TGTGCCAGCAGCTTAGTGGACAGGGACTATGGCTACACCTTC. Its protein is CASSLVDRDYGYTF.

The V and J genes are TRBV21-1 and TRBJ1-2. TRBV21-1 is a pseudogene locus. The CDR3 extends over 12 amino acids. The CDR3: CASSKTNYGYTF. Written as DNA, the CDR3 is TGTGCCAGCAGCAAAACAAACTATGGCTACACCTTC.

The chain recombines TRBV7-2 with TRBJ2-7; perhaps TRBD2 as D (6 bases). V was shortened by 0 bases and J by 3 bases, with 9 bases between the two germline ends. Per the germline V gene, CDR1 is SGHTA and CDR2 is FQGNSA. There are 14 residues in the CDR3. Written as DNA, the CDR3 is TGTGCCAGCAGCTTAGCTGGAGGGGACTACGAGCAGTACTTC. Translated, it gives CASSLAGGDYEQYF.

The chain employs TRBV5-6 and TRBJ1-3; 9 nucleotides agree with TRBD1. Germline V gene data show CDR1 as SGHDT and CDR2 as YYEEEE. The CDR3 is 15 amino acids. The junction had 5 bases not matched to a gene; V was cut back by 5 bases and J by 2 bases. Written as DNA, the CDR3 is TGTGCCAGCAGTTTTGGGACAGGGCCTGGAAACACCATATATTTT. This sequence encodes CASSFGTGPGNTIYF. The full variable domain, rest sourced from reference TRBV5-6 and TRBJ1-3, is DAGVTQSPTHLIKTRGQQVTLRCSPKSGHDTVSWYQQALGQGPQFIFQYYEEEERQRGNFPDRFSGHQFPNYSSELNVNALLLGDSALYLCASSFGTGPGNTIYFGEGSWLTVV.

CDR3: CASSPTGEIGEAFF. CDR3 nucleotides: TGTGCCAGCTCACCGACAGGAGAGATAGGTGAAGCTTTCTTT. The V call is TRBV18, the J call TRBJ1-1; TRBD1 is a possible D gene (6 bases). Trimming removed 3 bases from V and 7 bases from J, with 15 bases in between. CDR1 and CDR2 from the germline V gene are KGHSH and LQKENI. The CDR3 sequence is 14 residues long.

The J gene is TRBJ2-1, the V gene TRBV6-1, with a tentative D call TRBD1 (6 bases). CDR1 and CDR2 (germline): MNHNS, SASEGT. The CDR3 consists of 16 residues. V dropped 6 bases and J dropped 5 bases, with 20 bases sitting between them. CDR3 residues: CASRGSRDNLDNEQFF. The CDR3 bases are TGTGCCAGCAGGGGATCCCGGGACAACCTAGACAATGAGCAGTTCTTC.

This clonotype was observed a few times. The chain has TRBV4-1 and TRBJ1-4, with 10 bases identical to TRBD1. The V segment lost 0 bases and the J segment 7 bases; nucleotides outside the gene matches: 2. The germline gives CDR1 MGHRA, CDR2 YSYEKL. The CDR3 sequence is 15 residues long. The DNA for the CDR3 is TGCGCCAGCAGCCAAGACGGGACAGGGGCTGAAAAACTGTTTTTT. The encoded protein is CASSQDGTGAEKLFF.

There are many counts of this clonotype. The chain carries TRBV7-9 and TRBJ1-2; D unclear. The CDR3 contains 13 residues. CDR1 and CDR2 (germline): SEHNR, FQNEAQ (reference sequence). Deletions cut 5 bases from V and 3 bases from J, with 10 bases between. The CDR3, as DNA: TGTGCCAGCAGCGCCCGGACGGACTATGGCTACACCTTC. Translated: CASSARTDYGYTF.

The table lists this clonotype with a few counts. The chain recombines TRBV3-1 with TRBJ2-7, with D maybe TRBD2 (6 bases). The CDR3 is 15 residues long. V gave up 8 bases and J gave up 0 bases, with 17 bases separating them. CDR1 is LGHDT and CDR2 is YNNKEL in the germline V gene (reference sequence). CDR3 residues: CASVGSGTGSYEQYV. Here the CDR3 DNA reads TGTGCCAGCGTCGGGAGTGGGACGGGCTCCTACGAGCAGTACGTC.

CDR3 sequence: CASRKNRGTGELFF. Here the CDR3 DNA reads TGTGCCAGCAGGAAGAACAGGGGGACCGGGGAGCTGTTTTTT. The chain joins TRBV12-3 or TRBV12-4 to TRBJ2-2; 8 bases align to TRBD1. The CDR3 totals 14 residues. Trimming took 6 bases from V and 5 from J; bases not matched to a gene: 5.

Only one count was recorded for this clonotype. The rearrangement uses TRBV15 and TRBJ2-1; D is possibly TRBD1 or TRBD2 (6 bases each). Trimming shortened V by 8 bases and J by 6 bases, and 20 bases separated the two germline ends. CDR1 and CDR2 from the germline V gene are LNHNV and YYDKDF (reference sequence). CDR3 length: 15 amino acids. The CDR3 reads CATHGASEGVNEQFF. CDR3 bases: TGTGCCACCCACGGGGCTAGCGAGGGGGTCAATGAGCAGTTCTTC.

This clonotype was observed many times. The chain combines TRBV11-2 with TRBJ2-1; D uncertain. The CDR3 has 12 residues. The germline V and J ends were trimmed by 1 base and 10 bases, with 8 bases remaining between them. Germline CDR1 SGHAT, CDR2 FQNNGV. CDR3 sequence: CASSLGVEEQFF. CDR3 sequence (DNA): TGTGCCAGCAGCTTAGGGGTAGAGGAGCAGTTCTTC. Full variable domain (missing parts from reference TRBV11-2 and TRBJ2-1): EAGVAQSPRYKIIEKRQSVAFWCNPISGHATLYWYQQILGQGPKLLIQFQNNGVVDDSQLPKDRFSAERLKGVDSTLKIQPAKLEDSAVYLCASSLGVEEQFFGPGTRLTVL.

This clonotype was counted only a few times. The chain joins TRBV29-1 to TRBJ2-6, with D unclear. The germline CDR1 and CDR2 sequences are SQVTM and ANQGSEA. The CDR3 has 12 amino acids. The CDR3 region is CPYPSGANVLTF. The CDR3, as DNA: TGCCCATATCCATCTGGGGCCAACGTCCTGACTTTC.

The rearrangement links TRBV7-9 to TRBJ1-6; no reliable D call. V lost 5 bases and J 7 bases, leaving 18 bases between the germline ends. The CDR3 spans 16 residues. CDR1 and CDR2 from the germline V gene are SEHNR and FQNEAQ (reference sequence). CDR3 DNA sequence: TGTGCCAGCAGCCTTCGGGGAACAGCTCCCAATTCACCCCTCCACTTT. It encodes CASSLRGTAPNSPLHF.

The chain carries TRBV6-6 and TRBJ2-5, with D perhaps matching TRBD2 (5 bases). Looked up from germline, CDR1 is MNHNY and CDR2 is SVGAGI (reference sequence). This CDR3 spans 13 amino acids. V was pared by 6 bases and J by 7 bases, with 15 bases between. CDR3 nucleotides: TGTGCCAGCAGCCCGGAGGAGGTTAGGACCCAGTACTTC. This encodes CASSPEEVRTQYF.

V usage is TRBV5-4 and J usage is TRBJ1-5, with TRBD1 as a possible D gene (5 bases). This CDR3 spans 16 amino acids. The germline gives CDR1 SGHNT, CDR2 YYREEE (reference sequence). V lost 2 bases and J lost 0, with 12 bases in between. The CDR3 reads CASSFGGGASNQPQHF. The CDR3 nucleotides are TGTGCCAGCAGCTTTGGTGGTGGGGCTAGCAATCAGCCCCAGCATTTT.

This chain's CDR3 is CASSQEIGLAGGTYEQYF. The CDR3 coding sequence is TGCGCCAGCAGCCAAGAGATCGGGCTGGCGGGGGGCACCTACGAGCAGTACTTC. The rearrangement links TRBV4-3 to TRBJ2-7; 8 nucleotides match TRBD2. The junction had 12 bases not matched to a gene; V was cut back by 0 bases and J by 2 bases. Germline values: CDR1 LGHNA, CDR2 YSLEER. This CDR3 is 18 amino acids long.

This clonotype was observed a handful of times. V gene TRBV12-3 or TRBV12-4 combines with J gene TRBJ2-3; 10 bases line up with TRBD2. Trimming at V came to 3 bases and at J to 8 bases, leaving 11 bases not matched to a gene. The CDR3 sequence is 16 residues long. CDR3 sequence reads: CASSLSSGGPSGTQYF. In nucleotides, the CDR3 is TGTGCCAGCAGTTTGTCTAGCGGGGGACCAAGCGGTACGCAGTATTTT.

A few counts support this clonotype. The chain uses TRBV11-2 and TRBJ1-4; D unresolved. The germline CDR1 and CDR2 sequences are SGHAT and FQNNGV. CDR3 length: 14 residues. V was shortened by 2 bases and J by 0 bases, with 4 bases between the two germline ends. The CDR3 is CASSLRSTNEKLFF. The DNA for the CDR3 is TGTGCCAGCAGCTTAAGGTCAACTAATGAAAAACTGTTTTTT.

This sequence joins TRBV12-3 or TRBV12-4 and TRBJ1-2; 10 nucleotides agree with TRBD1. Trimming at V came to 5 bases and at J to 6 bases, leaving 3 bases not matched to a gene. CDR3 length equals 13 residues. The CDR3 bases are TGTGCCAGCAGTCTGACAGGGGGCAATGGCTACACCTTC. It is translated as CASSLTGGNGYTF.

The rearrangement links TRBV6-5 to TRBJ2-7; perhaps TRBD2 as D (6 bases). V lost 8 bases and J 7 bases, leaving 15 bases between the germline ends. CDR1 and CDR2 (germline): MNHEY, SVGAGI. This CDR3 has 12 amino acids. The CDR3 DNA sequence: TGTGCCAGCGCCGGGGCACGGGGGGAGCAGTACTTC. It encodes CASAGARGEQYF.

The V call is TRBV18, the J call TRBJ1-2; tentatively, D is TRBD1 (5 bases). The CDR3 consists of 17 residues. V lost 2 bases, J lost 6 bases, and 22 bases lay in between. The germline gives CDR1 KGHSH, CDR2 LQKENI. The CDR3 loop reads CASSPKIGGSDRDGYTF. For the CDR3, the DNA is TGTGCCAGCTCACCAAAGATAGGCGGTTCCGACAGAGATGGCTACACCTTC.

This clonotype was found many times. The CDR3 bases are TGCGCCAGCAGGACTCTAGCGGGGGGCCCAGATACGCAGTATTTT. This sequence encodes CASRTLAGGPDTQYF. V and J are TRBV5-1 and TRBJ2-3, with 11 bases fitting TRBD2. The V and J ends lost 5 bases and 4 bases, in that order; junction bases with no gene match: 6. The CDR3 has 15 residues. Germline V lookup: CDR1 SGHRS, CDR2 YFSETQ.

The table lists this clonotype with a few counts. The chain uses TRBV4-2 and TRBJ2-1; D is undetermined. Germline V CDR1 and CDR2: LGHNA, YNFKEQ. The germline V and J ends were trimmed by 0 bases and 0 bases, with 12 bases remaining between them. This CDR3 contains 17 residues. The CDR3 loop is CASSQEPSLSSYNEQFF. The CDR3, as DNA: TGTGCCAGCAGCCAAGAACCCAGCCTCAGCTCCTACAATGAGCAGTTCTTC.